The clone carrying this T cell receptor beta chain was observed many times. Its antigen is unknown. Time point of the sample: longitudinal time-point 1 (baseline). It was from 2 million PBMCs stored at -80 C that the unsorted libraries were obtained. The cDNA came from 5'RACE, which used 10-nucleotide random UMIs. TCRdb re-called the 5' RACE reads through MiXCR, storing one row per CDR3 protein. The sample includes 71,000 or so distinct CDR3 sequences, roughly an eighth of them seen just once. Germline V gives CDR1 ENHRY, CDR2 SYGVKD. The CDR3 spans 14 residues. Trimming took 2 bases from V and 1 from J, leaving 7 bases between them. The data stem from a study of neurological immune-mediated disorders. Notes on the study in general: HTLV-1-associated myelopathy had the most TCR clonal expansion, and multiple sclerosis had the least, less than healthy controls. Among expanded clones, no CDR3 amino acid sequences were shared across subjects, a pattern suggesting private repertoires in all groups.

Sequenced: PBMCs. This TCR came from a female donor with HTLV-1-associated myelopathy (HAM/TSP). The rearrangement links TRBV10-3 to TRBJ2-3; D call uncertain. CDR3 protein: CAISEPERTDTQYF. CDR3 DNA: TGTGCCATCAGTGAGCCCGAGCGCACAGATACGCAGTATTTT.